This TCR beta chain came from a study of regulatory T cells in long-lasting Graves disease. V dropped 7 bases and J dropped 1 base, with 19 bases sitting between them. The CDR3 contains 15 residues. CDR1 is SQVTM, CDR2 ANQGSEA, per germline. Combining iRepertoire HTBI primers with Arm-PCR of CDR3 regions, the authors built TCR beta libraries. Using its own MiXCR run on the multiplex PCR reads, TCRdb lists one record per CDR3 protein. This table has 650,000 to 700,000 distinct CDR3 sequences, roughly 30% appearing once. Described time point: persistent/refractory GD, antithyroid drugs over 5 years with positive TRAb. Making the TCR library involved RNA that had been extracted from PBMCs.

Sample: peripheral blood mononuclear cells (PBMCs), taken when the disease was refractory, from a patient treated with antithyroid drugs. The clonotype comes from a female donor with Graves disease. V usage is TRBV29-1 and J usage is TRBJ1-2; D possibly corresponds to TRBD1 (6 bases). As DNA, the CDR3 is TGCAGCGCGGTGGGCTCAGGGGCCCTTAACTATGGCTACACCTTC. This codes for CSAVGSGALNYGYTF.